This T cell receptor beta chain was sequenced for a study of blood T cell repertoires in COVID-19. Background on the study: In each case, the material was cDNA or gDNA derived from T cells, B-cell-depleted T cells, or PBMCs.

The authors' processing: Estimated nucleated cell counts came from reference gene primer amplification. Sequencing was performed with immunoSEQ multiplex PCR; in TCRdb, only in-frame clones are kept and a portion is missing. V and J calls and clone size are those listed in that table; D and trimming were worked out from the DNA. The sample holds approximately 240,000 clones; 70% to 90% are singletons and the top ten take 2% to 2.5%. CDR1 SEHNR and CDR2 FQNEAQ come from the germline V gene (reference sequence). The CDR3 runs 17 residues. V shed 0 bases, J shed 10 bases, and the junction held 13 bases outside the gene matches.

The specimen sequenced was peripheral blood. The chain has TRBV7-9 and TRBJ2-1, with 9 bases identical to TRBD1. The source of this sequence is a woman between 40 and 55 years old who had recovered from COVID-19. The CDR3 nucleotides read TGTGCCAGCAGCTTAGCGCGCTGGACAGGGGCAGGAGGGGAGCAGTTCTTC. As protein: CASSLARWTGAGGEQFF.